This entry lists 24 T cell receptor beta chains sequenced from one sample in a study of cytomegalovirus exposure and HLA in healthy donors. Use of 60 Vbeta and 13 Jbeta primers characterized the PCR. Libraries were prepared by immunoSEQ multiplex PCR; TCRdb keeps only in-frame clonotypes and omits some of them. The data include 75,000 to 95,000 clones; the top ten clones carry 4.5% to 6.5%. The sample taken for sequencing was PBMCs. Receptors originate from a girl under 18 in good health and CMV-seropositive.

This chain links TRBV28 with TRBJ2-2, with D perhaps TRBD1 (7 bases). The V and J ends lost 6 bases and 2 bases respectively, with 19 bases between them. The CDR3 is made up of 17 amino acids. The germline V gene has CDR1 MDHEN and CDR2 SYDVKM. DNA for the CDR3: TGTGCCAGCAGCCCCTTAGGAGGGGGCGGAAACACCGGGGAGCTGTTTTTT. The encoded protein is CASSPLGGGGNTGELFF.

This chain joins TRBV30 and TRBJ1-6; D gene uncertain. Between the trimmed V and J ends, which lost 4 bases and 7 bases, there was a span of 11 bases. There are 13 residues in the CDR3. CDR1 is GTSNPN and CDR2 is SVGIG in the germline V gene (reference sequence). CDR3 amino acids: CAWTGIGNSPLHF. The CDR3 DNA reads TGTGCCTGGACCGGGATAGGAAATTCACCCCTCCACTTT.

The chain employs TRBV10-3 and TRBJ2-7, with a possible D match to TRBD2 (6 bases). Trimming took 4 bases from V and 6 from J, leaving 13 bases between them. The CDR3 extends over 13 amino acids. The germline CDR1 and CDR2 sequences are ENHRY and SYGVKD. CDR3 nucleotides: TGTGCCATCAGTGGAGCGCAGGGAGGCGAGCAGTACTTC. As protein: CAISGAQGGEQYF.

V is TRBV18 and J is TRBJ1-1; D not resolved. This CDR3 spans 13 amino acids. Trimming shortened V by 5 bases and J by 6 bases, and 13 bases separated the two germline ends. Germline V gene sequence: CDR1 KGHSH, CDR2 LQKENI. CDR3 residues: CASSSGLDAEAFF. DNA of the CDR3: TGTGCCAGCTCATCCGGACTGGACGCTGAAGCTTTCTTT.

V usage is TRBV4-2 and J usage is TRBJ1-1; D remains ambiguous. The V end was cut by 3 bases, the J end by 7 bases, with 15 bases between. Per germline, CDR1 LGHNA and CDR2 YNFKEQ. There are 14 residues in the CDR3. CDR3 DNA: TGTGCCAGCAGCCAGGGTTGGTCCGGGGATGAAGCTTTCTTT. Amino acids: CASSQGWSGDEAFF.

For the CDR3, the DNA is TGTGCCAGCAACACATGGGCCAACTCTGGGGCCAACGTCCTGACTTTC. Encoded protein: CASNTWANSGANVLTF. The chain joins TRBV11-2 to TRBJ2-6; D gene unclear. This CDR3 is built from 16 residues. With 7 bases removed from V and 0 bases from J, the gap between germline ends came to 13 bases. Per germline, CDR1 SGHAT and CDR2 FQNNGV.

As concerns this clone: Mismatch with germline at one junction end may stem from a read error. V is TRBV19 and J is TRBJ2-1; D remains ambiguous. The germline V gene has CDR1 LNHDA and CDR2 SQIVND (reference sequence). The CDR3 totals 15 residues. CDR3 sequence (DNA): TGTGCCAGTAGTATAGCTGGCGGCTCCGACAATGAGCAGTTCTTC. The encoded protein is CASSIAGGSDNEQFF.

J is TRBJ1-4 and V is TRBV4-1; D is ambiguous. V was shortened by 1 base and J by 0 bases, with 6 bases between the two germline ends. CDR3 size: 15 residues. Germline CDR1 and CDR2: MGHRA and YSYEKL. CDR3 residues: CASSQAGATNEKLFF. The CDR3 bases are TGCGCCAGCAGCCAAGCCGGAGCAACTAATGAAAAACTGTTTTTT.

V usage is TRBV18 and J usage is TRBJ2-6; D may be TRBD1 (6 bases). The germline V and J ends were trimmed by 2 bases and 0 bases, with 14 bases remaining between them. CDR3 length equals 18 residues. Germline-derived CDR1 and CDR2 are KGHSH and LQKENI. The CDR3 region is CASSPGTLLSSGANVLTF. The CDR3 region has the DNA TGTGCCAGCTCACCAGGGACACTCCTTAGCTCTGGGGCCAACGTCCTGACTTTC.

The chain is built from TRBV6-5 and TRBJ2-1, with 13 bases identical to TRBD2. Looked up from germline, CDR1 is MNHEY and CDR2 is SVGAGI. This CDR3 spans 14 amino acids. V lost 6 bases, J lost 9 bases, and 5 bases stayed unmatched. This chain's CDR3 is CASRTSGGRGEQFF. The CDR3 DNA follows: TGTGCCAGCAGGACTAGCGGGGGGCGGGGTGAGCAGTTCTTC.

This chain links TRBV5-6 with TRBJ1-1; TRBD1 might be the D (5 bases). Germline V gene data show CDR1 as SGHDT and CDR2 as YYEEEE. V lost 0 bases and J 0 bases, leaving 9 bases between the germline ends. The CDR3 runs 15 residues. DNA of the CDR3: TGTGCCAGCAGCTTGGGACAGAGGATGAACACTGAAGCTTTCTTT. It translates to CASSLGQRMNTEAFF. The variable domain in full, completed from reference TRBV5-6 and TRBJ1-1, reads DAGVTQSPTHLIKTRGQQVTLRCSPKSGHDTVSWYQQALGQGPQFIFQYYEEEERQRGNFPDRFSGHQFPNYSSELNVNALLLGDSALYLCASSLGQRMNTEAFFGQGTRLTVV.

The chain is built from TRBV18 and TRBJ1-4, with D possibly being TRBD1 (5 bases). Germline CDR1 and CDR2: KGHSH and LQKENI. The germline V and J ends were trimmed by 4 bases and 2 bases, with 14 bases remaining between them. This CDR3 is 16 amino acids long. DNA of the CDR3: TGTGCCAGCTCACGGATTGGGGGGAATACTAATGAAAAACTGTTTTTT. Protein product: CASSRIGGNTNEKLFF. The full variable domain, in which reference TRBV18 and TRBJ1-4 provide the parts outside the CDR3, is NAGVMQNPRHLVRRRGQEARLRCSPMKGHSHVYWYRQLPEEGLKFMVYLQKENIIDESGMPKERFSAEFPKEGPSILRIQQVVRGDSAAYFCASSRIGGNTNEKLFFGSGTQLSVL.

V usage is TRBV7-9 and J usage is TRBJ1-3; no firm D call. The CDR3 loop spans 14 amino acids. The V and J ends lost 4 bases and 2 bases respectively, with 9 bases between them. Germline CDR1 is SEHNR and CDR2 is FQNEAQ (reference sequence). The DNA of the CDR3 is TGTGCCAGCAGCTCCTTACAGACTGGAAACACCATATATTTT. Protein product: CASSSLQTGNTIYF.

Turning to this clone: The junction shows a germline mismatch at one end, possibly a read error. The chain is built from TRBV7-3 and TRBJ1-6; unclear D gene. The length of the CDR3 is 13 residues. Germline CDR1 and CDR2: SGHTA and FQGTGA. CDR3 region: CASSLTVNSPLHF. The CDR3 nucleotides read TGTGCCAGCAGCTTAACGGTTAATTCACCCCTACACTTT.

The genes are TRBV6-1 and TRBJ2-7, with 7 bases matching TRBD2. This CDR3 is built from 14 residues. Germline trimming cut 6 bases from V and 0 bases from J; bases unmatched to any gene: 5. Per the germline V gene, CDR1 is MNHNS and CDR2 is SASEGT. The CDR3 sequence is CASSFGGSSYEQYF. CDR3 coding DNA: TGTGCCAGCAGCTTCGGGGGGAGCTCCTACGAGCAGTACTTC.

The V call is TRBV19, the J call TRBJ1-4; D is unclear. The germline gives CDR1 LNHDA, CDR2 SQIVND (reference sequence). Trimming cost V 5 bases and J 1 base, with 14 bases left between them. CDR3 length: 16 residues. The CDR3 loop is CASSDPGGETNEKLFF. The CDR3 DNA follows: TGTGCCAGTAGTGACCCAGGCGGGGAAACTAATGAAAAACTGTTTTTT.

The DNA for the CDR3 is TGTGCCAGAAGGGGACGGGACAGGGGGGAAAAACTGTTTTTT. It codes for CARRGRDRGEKLFF. The chain links TRBV6-4 to TRBJ1-4; TRBD1 agrees at 11 bases. The germline V gene has CDR1 MRHNA and CDR2 SNTAGT. The V gene end was trimmed by 9 bases and the J gene end by 8 bases; junction bases not matched to a gene: 8. The CDR3 length is 14 residues.

Here the CDR3 reads CAWSNIRKQGSAEKLFF. DNA of the CDR3: TGTGCCTGGAGTAACATAAGAAAACAGGGGTCGGCTGAAAAACTGTTTTTT. This chain uses TRBV30 with TRBJ1-4; 7 bases match TRBD1. V was clipped by 2 bases and J by 7 bases; unmatched bases: 16. There are 17 residues in the CDR3. Germline CDR1 reads GTSNPN; CDR2 reads SVGIG (reference sequence).

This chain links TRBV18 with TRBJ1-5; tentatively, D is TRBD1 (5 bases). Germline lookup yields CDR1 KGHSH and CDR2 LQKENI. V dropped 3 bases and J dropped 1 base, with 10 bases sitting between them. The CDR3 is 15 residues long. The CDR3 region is CASSPRGGSNQPQHF. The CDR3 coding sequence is TGTGCCAGCTCACCTAGGGGAGGCAGCAATCAGCCCCAGCATTTT.

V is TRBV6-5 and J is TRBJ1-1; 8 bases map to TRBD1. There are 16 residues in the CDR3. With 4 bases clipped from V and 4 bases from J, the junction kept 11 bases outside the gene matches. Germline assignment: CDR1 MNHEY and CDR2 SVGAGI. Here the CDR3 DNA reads TGTGCCAGCAGTTCAACCGACAGGGGAAGTTTCACTGAAGCTTTCTTT. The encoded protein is CASSSTDRGSFTEAFF.

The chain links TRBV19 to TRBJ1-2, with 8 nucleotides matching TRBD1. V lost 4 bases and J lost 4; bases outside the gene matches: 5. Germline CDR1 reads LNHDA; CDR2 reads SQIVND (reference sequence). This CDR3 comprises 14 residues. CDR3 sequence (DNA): TGTGCCAGTAGTACCGGACAGGGCACCTATGGCTACACCTTC. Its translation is CASSTGQGTYGYTF.

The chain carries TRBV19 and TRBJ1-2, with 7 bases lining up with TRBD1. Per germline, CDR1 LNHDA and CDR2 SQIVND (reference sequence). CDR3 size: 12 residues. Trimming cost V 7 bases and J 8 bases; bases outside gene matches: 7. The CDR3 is CASNDREQGYTF. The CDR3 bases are TGTGCCAGTAATGACAGGGAACAAGGCTACACCTTC.

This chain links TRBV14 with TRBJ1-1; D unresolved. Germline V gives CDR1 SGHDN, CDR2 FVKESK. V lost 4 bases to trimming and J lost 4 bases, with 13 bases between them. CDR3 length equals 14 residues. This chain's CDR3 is CASSRGGVGTEAFF. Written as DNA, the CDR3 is TGTGCCAGCAGCCGAGGCGGGGTTGGCACTGAAGCTTTCTTT. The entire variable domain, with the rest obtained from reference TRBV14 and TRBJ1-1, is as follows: EAGVTQFPSHSVIEKGQTVTLRCDPISGHDNLYWYRRVMGKEIKFLLHFVKESKQDESGMPNNRFLAERTGGTYSTLKVQPAELEDSGVYFCASSRGGVGTEAFFGQGTRLTVV.

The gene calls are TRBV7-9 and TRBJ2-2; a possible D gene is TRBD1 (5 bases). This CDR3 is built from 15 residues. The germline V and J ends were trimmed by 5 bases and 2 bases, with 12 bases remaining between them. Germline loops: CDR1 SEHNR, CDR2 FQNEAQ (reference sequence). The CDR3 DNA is TGTGCCAGCAGCCGCCAGGGTAGCAACACCGGGGAGCTGTTTTTT. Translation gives CASSRQGSNTGELFF.